This T cell receptor (beta chain) was observed in a study of technical replicates of blood from a few donors. Sequencing used immunoSEQ multiplex PCR; TCRdb keeps in-frame clones, though not all of them. The sample has about 80,000 clones; under 99% are singletons. The length of the CDR3 is 14 residues. Germline loops: CDR1 MNHEY, CDR2 SVGAGI. V lost 5 bases, J lost 3 bases, and 14 bases lay in between. Sequencing input: T cells isolated from PBMCs. The chain couples TRBV6-5 to TRBJ2-7, with a weak D call TRBD1 (5 bases). The TCR comes from a human donor in good health. The CDR3 sequence: CASSPQGKLYEQYF. The CDR3 bases are TGTGCCAGCAGTCCCCAGGGTAAACTCTACGAGCAGTACTTC.